This TCR beta chain was retrieved from a study of cytomegalovirus exposure and HLA in healthy donors listed by TCRdb under 2017. Background for the entire study: An earlier analysis of 587 of the donors reported 250 to 350 Gb of sequence data and 117 million unique TCR beta sequences obtained from about 170 million T cells. About 300 gigabases of sequencing data and around 90 million unique TCR sequences made up an early release that covered some 640 HLA-typed donors. Using immunosequencing, the study profiled T cell repertoires from fewer than 700 subjects and related those repertoires to cytomegalovirus serostatus. Across 398 genotyped donors of the cohort, an average of roughly 250,000 unique TCR beta nucleotide sequences per donor were sequenced, and around 20% of those sequences were non-productive. The study aimed to test whether signatures of past pathogen exposure could be identified by cataloging public T cell receptors. In an earlier analysis of a few hundred of the donors, high-throughput TCR beta sequencing was used to judge whether each TCR beta V gene segment behaved as functional or pseudogenic. Typing coverage varied by locus: roughly 629-640 donors for A, B, C, DRB1 and DQB1; roughly 510 for DQA1; over 600 for DPA1; some 470 for DPB1. The later analysis used no new phenotypic data to find candidate immune exposures, relying instead on TCR beta sequences and their occurrence across donors. The study combined high-throughput TCR immunosequencing, statistical association of individual TCRs with disease status, and machine learning to predict cytomegalovirus infection status. Genome-wide SNP genotypes for about three fifths of the roughly 700 donors were used in a later genetic analysis, which treated that subset as a discovery cohort. Alongside the repertoire data, information on donor age, sex, ethnicity and CMV serostatus was compiled. All discovery cohort repertoires had been generated using a single sequencing platform. Besides the first cohort of roughly 640 subjects, a separate validation cohort made up of roughly 120 different subjects was used. Of the approximately 400 genotyped donors, over 65% fell in the genetic ancestry cluster associated with self-reported Caucasian donors. Because of strong linkage in the cohort, roughly five DR-DQ haplotypes were treated as single units for association and clustering. In a later analysis, previously published TCR beta repertoires from about 670 donors were re-analyzed and high-resolution HLA genotyping was added so that TCR occurrence patterns could be studied. Class I and class II HLA loci were covered by the typing at four-digit resolution.

The cohort consisted of 650 to 850 healthy bone marrow donors. All cohort members were sampled while nominally healthy, although unrecorded immune exposures were likely present. The donor was CMV seronegative and was included in the group of a few hundred seronegative cohort members. Every donor gave a peripheral blood sample, and the peripheral blood mononuclear cells from that sample were used for TCR beta sequencing. The Qiagen DNeasy Blood Extraction Kit was used to extract genomic DNA from the blood cell samples. Receptor amplification or capture employed the immunoSEQ multiplex PCR assay. For the multiplex PCR, a mixture combining 60 forward primers for TCR Vbeta segments and 13 reverse primers for TCR Jbeta segments was used. The CDR3 region of rearranged TCR beta genes was amplified from genomic DNA by a multiplex PCR assay. The amplified TCR beta libraries were sequenced on the Illumina HiSeq System as 87-base-pair reads. Regarding the original processing steps: In a later analysis, tens of millions of unique TCR beta chains were counted across the approximately 640 repertoires, and around 10 million of these chains were shared by at least two donors. Raw reads were error-corrected and collapsed into unique sequences by a nearest-neighbor algorithm in which closely related sequences were merged to remove PCR and sequencing errors. CDR3 sequences were aligned to IMGT reference sequences to assign V, D and J gene segments. For a sequence to be retained, a match of at least six nucleotides to both a V gene segment and a J gene segment was required. A rearrangement was called productive if the CDR3 had no stop codons and remained in frame with V and J, and every other rearrangement was called non-productive. CDR3 was defined according to IMGT convention as the region running from the second conserved V-encoded cysteine to the conserved J-encoded phenylalanine. In an earlier analysis of approximately 500 of the donors, sequences lacking an unambiguous match to a single V gene segment were excluded. An earlier analysis of almost 600 of the donors classified V segments as functional when productive rearrangements were above 56.7% and as segregating when the standard deviation between donors was above 5%. To diagnose cytomegalovirus status from the catalog of TCR beta chain sequences, a statistical classification framework was built. V and J gene assignment, in a later analysis, came from comparing TCR nucleotide sequences with IMGT/GENE-DB human TR gene sequences. In a later analysis, CDR3 sequences and most-parsimonious VDJ recombination scenarios were assigned using the TCRdist pipeline. A later analysis defined each TCR beta chain by its CDR3 amino acid sequence plus V-gene family, and excluded reads lacking a unique V-gene family. In a later analysis, fewer than 600 highly shared, low-generation-probability nucleotide sequences were removed to address suspected cross-contamination and a sequencing artifact. For each public chain, a later analysis derived a clonal expansion index from normalized ranks of inferred template counts within each repertoire. Generation probabilities in a later analysis came from a VDJ recombination model fitted to out-of-frame rearrangements, and those results were checked against IGoR. A later analysis scored TCR-TCR, TCR-HLA and TCR-CMV co-occurrence with hypergeometric tests, applying a repertoire-size bias correction to TCR pairs. To estimate false discovery rates, a later analysis permuted the HLA or CMV assignments 20 times. In a later analysis, co-occurring TCRs were grouped using DBSCAN, with TCRdist sequence similarity added in when clustering inside HLA-allele-positive subsets. Repertoires with fewer than 30,000 or more than 120,000 public chains were left out of co-occurrence clustering, as were a few repertoires with anomalous nucleotide sharing. Drawn from immuneACCESS, this table holds only the in-frame rearrangements with V and J called that TCRdb kept. Clones are partly lost; checked studies trace under half to an unresolved V gene and leave the rest unexplained. V and J calls plus clone size are reproduced from that table; the DNA served to infer D and trimming. The sample yields under 250,000 clones; about 77% were counted once. Around 0.45% of the sample is in the top ten clones.

Note on this clone: It lacks a known antigen. No base quality information exists; no much larger clone differs at one position.

Overall results and qualifications from the work: Because counts were too low, some 17 rarely observed V segments, including chromosome 9 orphons, were excluded from the earlier analysis of some 590 of the donors. The only immune exposure information available for the cohort was CMV serostatus. Several of the top co-occurrence clusters appeared to be linked to parvovirus B19, influenza, CMV and Epstein-Barr virus, according to a later analysis. In vitro tests confirmed that a few of the cytomegalovirus-associated TCR beta chains recognize cytomegalovirus antigens. In a later analysis, the rate of TCR association differed among HLA loci, with DRB1 alleles having the most associated TCRs and HLA-C alleles having the fewest. Broadly in line with IMGT annotations, most TCR beta V segments showed up in productive rearrangements about 87% or about 30% of the time in an earlier analysis of about 500 of the donors. In this cohort, only TCR beta chains were sequenced, and detectable features were limited by the absence of alpha or paired-chain data. Most TCR sequences were observed very rarely across donors, whereas some public TCRs were present in many individuals. A cluster of highly shared sequence variants was judged likely to represent a technical artifact of the sequencing pipeline. Linkage disequilibrium might explain the correlated functional status among segregating V segments, but an unknown experimental factor could not be excluded. In a later analysis, some 17,000 TCR beta sequences were associated with specific HLA alleles at a false discovery rate of 0.05. A further reported finding was that TCR beta sequences accurately predicted the HLA-A and HLA-B alleles for most subjects in the first cohort. In a later analysis, HLA-associated TCR beta chains showed more clonal expansion and lower generation probabilities than non-associated chains that were equally common. According to a later analysis, most CMV-associated TCR beta chains appeared to be HLA-restricted, and the HLA associations seemed to be driven largely by CMV exposure. The classifier was reported to diagnose cytomegalovirus status with high specificity and sensitivity in both the original cohort and the validation cohort. A total of fewer than 200 TCR beta chains were listed by the study as associated with cytomegalovirus. According to a later genetic analysis, donors in an Asian-associated ancestry cluster had fewer N-insertions in productive TCRs than the approximately 650-donor mean. Roughly uniform sequencing depth across donors was assumed in presence/absence analyses, although this assumption may not hold. The authors suggested that the approach could potentially be extended to other disease states and immunological phenotypes. An association between a missense DCLRE1C variant and V-gene and J-gene trimming of TCR beta chains was found in a later genetic analysis and replicated in an independent cohort. When HLA alleles, especially DR and DQ, strongly co-occurred, attributing TCR associations to individual alleles was difficult. HLA typing was unavailable for some donors at each locus, so association tests used only the typed subset.

Sequencing used PBMCs. This TCR derives from a boy aged 5-17 years in good health and CMV-seronegative.

The encoded CDR3 is CASSLEGADYGYTF. DNA sequence: TGTGCCAGCAGCTTAGAGGGGGCGGACTATGGCTACACCTTC. The rearrangement combines TRBV7-8 with TRBJ1-2, with 7 bases aligning to TRBD1. The CDR3 numbers 14 residues from cysteine through phenylalanine. This entry keeps only the CDR3 DNA: 42 bases, framed from base 1. V loses 1 base at its end and J loses 3 bases; junction bases beyond the gene matches: 2. As encoded in the germline V gene, CDR1 is SGHVS while CDR2 is FQNEAQ.